A selection of T cell receptor beta chains follows, all from one sample in a study of cytotoxic CD8 clonotypes in ibrutinib-treated CLL. Sequencing was performed with immunoSEQ multiplex PCR; in TCRdb, only in-frame clones are kept and a portion is missing. The sample has over 70,000 clones, 75% to 85% seen once. The material sequenced was PBMCs, taken after 12 months of ibrutinib treatment. These receptors came from a human donor with chronic lymphocytic leukemia. The CDR3 runs from the conserved cysteine through the conserved F or W. Some rows have no size entry. The others give once, few or many, or a class for an expanded clone.

- | TRBJ1-5 | 12 | TRBV19 | CASSDRELPQHF
- | TRBJ2-3 | 15 | TRBV4-3 | CASSLDRRPSDTQYF
few | TRBJ2-6 | 15 | TRBV4-3 | CASSPRPGGANVLTF
few | TRBJ2-5 | 13 | TRBV27 | CASSPPARETQYF
few | TRBJ2-5 | 13 | TRBV11-2 | CASSLGQEETQYF
- | TRBJ2-5 | 14 | TRBV21-1 | CASSPPPWGETQYF
- | TRBJ2-3 | 14 | TRBV6-4 | CASSATSGADTQYF
- | TRBJ2-1 | 12 | TRBV27 | CASSLTANEQFF
- | TRBJ2-4 | 14 | TRBV5-1 | CASSPRGGGGIQYF
- | TRBJ2-3 | 12 | TRBV2 | CASSEGGARQYF
- | TRBJ1-2 | 14 | TRBV6-5 | CASSPDWGGYGYTF
- | TRBJ2-3 | 12 | TRBV28 | CASSLASDTQYF
- | TRBJ1-5 | 16 | TRBV25-1 | CASSDLRAVPYQPQHF
- | TRBJ2-5 | 15 | TRBV28 | CASSLQTGYQETQYF
once | TRBJ2-7 | 13 | TRBV5-5 | CASSLAPDYEQYF
- | TRBJ2-7 | 12 | TRBV5-1 | CASSLNDYEQYF
- | TRBJ2-3 | 15 | TRBV4-3 | CASSQALAVQDTQYF
once | TRBJ2-1 | 12 | TRBV28 | CASSLVFGGKFF
- | TRBJ2-1 | 13 | TRBV7-9 | CASSLASGNEQFF
- | TRBJ2-5 | 13 | TRBV5-1 | CASSSRDSETQYF
- | TRBJ1-1 | 13 | TRBV7-2 | CASREQGDTEAFF
- | TRBJ1-1 | 14 | TRBV19 | CASSKDRYPTEAFF
- | TRBJ1-4 | 15 | TRBV5-6 | CASRMTGEESEKLFF
- | TRBJ1-1 | 12 | TRBV11-2 | CASSLMGGEAFF
- | TRBJ2-7 | 15 | TRBV28 | CASTQEGPWPYEQYF
- | TRBJ1-5 | 12 | TRBV28 | CASSAFLQPQHF
- | TRBJ2-1 | 14 | TRBV11-2 | CASSPRREAHVAFF
- | TRBJ2-2 | 12 | TRBV7-3 | CASSHQAGELFF
once | TRBJ1-4 | 12 | TRBV7-9 | CASSPPNEKLFF
few | TRBJ1-5 | 13 | TRBV30 | CAWSGGAGQPQHF
- | TRBJ2-6 | 15 | TRBV9 | CASSTRGAGANVLTF
- | TRBJ2-7 | 13 | TRBV4-2 | CASGLGAAYEQYF
once | TRBJ1-6 | 15 | TRBV2 | CASSPDFAANSPLHF
once | TRBJ1-2 | 15 | TRBV28 | CASSPPGTGSGGYTF
medium-sized | TRBJ2-7 | 17 | TRBV4-2 | CASSQELAGGQIYEQYF
- | TRBJ1-1 | 11 | TRBV18 | CASSPLTEAFF
once | TRBJ2-1 | 13 | TRBV28 | CASRQTGWGPQFF
- | TRBJ2-2 | 12 | TRBV6-5 | CASSSSAGELFF
- | TRBJ1-4 | 15 | TRBV18 | CASSPPDRMGEKLFF
- | TRBJ2-1 | 14 | TRBV5-1 | CASSAGLVLNEQFF
few | TRBJ1-5 | 18 | TRBV6-4 | CASSGGPRWVRSNQPQHF
- | TRBJ1-4 | 13 | TRBV29-1 | CSVGERDWGRLFF
- | TRBJ2-7 | 12 | TRBV30 | CAWNGGGDKSIF
- | TRBJ2-7 | 14 | TRBV2 | CASTARYTSYEQYF
- | TRBJ2-1 | 14 | TRBV6-5 | CASSYWPPDNEQFF
- | TRBJ1-1 | 14 | TRBV19 | CASSPIRLNTEAFF
few | TRBJ1-1 | 13 | TRBV7-8 | CASSHRTGVEAFF
- | TRBJ1-3 | 14 | TRBV10-3 | CAISESRGGNTIYF
- | TRBJ2-7 | 16 | TRBV7-2 | CASSLTRDRAHWEQYF
- | TRBJ1-1 | 12 | TRBV19 | CASSIGATEAFF
- | TRBJ2-7 | 11 | TRBV27 | CASSGGYEQYF
- | TRBJ1-5 | 12 | TRBV7-8 | CASSLGVPPQHF
few | TRBJ1-6 | 16 | TRBV2 | CASSSRGGSYNSPLHF